The table lists the clone carrying this TCR beta chain with a few counts. The antigen remains unidentified. These data come from a study of T cell repertoires in cytomegalovirus infection. MiXCR, applied by TCRdb to the reads, yields one record per CDR3 protein. The sample has 550,000 to 850,000 distinct CDR3 sequences; about 30% are singletons. Germline loops: CDR1 SGHVT, CDR2 SQSDAQ. V was pared by 3 bases and J by 7 bases, with 6 bases of the junction left unmatched. This CDR3 is built from 13 residues. The chain links TRBV7-4 to TRBJ2-7; 7 positions agree with TRBD1. The source material was cultured PBMCs, sampled from culture after CMV antigen stimulation. The sequence derives from a human donor in good health (CMV status not recorded). Some clones in this sample may be carry-over from other donors' samples. The CDR3 DNA reads as TGTGCCAGCAGCTTCCACAGGGGATGGGAGCAGTACTTC. It specifies CASSFHRGWEQYF.